A single sample is the source of the 12 T cell receptor beta chains below, sequenced in a study of identical twins. MiXCR, run by TCRdb on the 5' RACE reads, gives a single entry per CDR3 protein. This sample has 700,000 or so distinct CDR3 sequences, with approximately 22% found just once. The data were also submitted as part of a second study, on T cells expressing NK-cell markers.

Sequenced: PBMCs. These receptors were taken from a woman aged 18 to 35 in good health.

Here the CDR3 DNA reads TGTGCCAGCAGCTCCAGCCGGGAGTACGAGCAGTACTTC. Residues: CASSSSREYEQYF. The chain links TRBV7-9 to TRBJ2-7, with D perhaps matching TRBD2 (6 bases). Trimming took 4 bases from V and 4 from J, leaving 11 bases between them. The CDR3 has 13 amino acids. Germline loops: CDR1 SEHNR, CDR2 FQNEAQ (reference sequence).

This clonotype turned up a few times. This sequence joins TRBV6-2 or TRBV6-3 and TRBJ2-7; no clear D gene. The CDR3 sequence is 10 residues long. Germline V gene sequence: CDR1 MNHEY, CDR2 SVGEGT. V lost 8 bases and J 2 bases, leaving 4 bases between the germline ends. In DNA, the CDR3 is TGTGCCAGCCGGGCCTACGAGCAGTACTTC. Residues: CASRAYEQYF.

Only a few counts were recorded for this clonotype. The chain is built from TRBV6-1 and TRBJ1-6; 8 positions match TRBD1. This CDR3 is 15 amino acids long. With 7 bases clipped from V and 7 bases from J, the junction kept 9 bases outside the gene matches. Germline assignment: CDR1 MNHNS and CDR2 SASEGT. CDR3 nucleotides: TGTGCCAGCACCTCAGGGGGCTCATGGAATTCACCCCTCCACTTT. Encoded protein: CASTSGGSWNSPLHF.

This chain uses TRBV5-6 with TRBJ1-5, with D tentatively TRBD1 (6 bases). CDR3 length equals 17 residues. Germline CDR1 is SGHDT and CDR2 is YYEEEE. With 1 base removed from V and 8 bases from J, the gap between germline ends came to 22 bases. The CDR3 is CASSLRSFNRDYKPQHF. CDR3 in DNA: TGTGCCAGCAGCTTGAGGTCGTTTAACAGGGATTATAAGCCCCAGCATTTT.

This clonotype has just a few counts. The chain joins TRBV20-1 to TRBJ1-3; no clear D. The CDR3 covers 14 residues. From germline, CDR1 is DFQATT and CDR2 SNEGSKA (reference sequence). The V end lost 0 bases, the J end lost 2 bases, and 8 bases lay between the germline ends. The CDR3 DNA is TGCAGTGCTAGAGATATAGTAACTGGAAACACCATATATTTT. Amino acids: CSARDIVTGNTIYF.

This clonotype was detected a few times. J is TRBJ2-2 and V is TRBV5-1, with TRBD1 matching 8 bases. The CDR3 has 16 amino acids. V shed 6 bases and J 0 bases; nucleotides not matched to a gene: 7. Germline CDR1 SGHRS, CDR2 YFSETQ. CDR3 nucleotides: TGCGCCAGCACCAAGGGACAGGCCACGAACACCGGGGAGCTGTTTTTT. Amino acid sequence: CASTKGQATNTGELFF.

This clonotype was seen many times. The rearrangement uses TRBV11-2 and TRBJ1-3, with D hard to call. V lost 5 bases to trimming and J lost 1 base, with 12 bases between them. The CDR3 has 15 residues. Germline assignment: CDR1 SGHAT and CDR2 FQNNGV. The CDR3 region has the DNA TGTGCCAGCAGCCCAGGCCCCCTTTCTGGAAACACCATATATTTT. Protein product: CASSPGPLSGNTIYF.

This clonotype was counted between two and nine times. The gene calls are TRBV29-1 and TRBJ2-7; D might be TRBD2 (5 bases). V shed 0 bases and J shed 6 bases, with 6 bases lying between them. CDR1 and CDR2 (germline): SQVTM, ANQGSEA. The CDR3 loop spans 11 amino acids. The CDR3 loop is CSVEDAGEQYF. CDR3 DNA sequence: TGCAGCGTTGAAGACGCGGGCGAGCAGTACTTC.

This clonotype appeared many times. The chain recombines TRBV5-1 with TRBJ2-3; unclear D gene. V shed 4 bases and J shed 6 bases, with 12 bases lying between them. Germline CDR1 is SGHRS and CDR2 is YFSETQ. The CDR3 spans 13 residues. The CDR3 DNA sequence: TGCGCCAGCAGCCGGAAGCTGTGGGATACGCAGTATTTT. This sequence encodes CASSRKLWDTQYF.

This clonotype was detected only a few times. The chain uses TRBV5-1 and TRBJ2-5; 8 nucleotides match TRBD2. The J segment lost 5 bases and the V segment lost 1 base, leaving 7 bases of the junction unmatched. The CDR3 extends over 15 amino acids. The germline gives CDR1 SGHRS, CDR2 YFSETQ. Written as DNA, the CDR3 is TGCGCCAGCAGCTTGCTCGCGGGGGGTCTGGAGACCCAGTACTTC. Its translation is CASSLLAGGLETQYF.

V is TRBV14 and J is TRBJ2-3, with D unclear. CDR3 length equals 15 residues. The ends were cut back, 4 bases at V and 2 bases at J, with 13 bases in the middle. In germline, CDR1 is SGHDN, CDR2 FVKESK. In DNA, the CDR3 is TGTGCCAGCAGCCGCTCGATAGCCCACACAGATACGCAGTATTTT. Protein product: CASSRSIAHTDTQYF.

This clonotype has a handful of counts. This chain connects TRBV19 to TRBJ2-1, with 11 bases aligning to TRBD1. V lost 5 bases and J lost 9; bases outside the gene matches: 9. The CDR3 totals 15 residues. Looked up from germline, CDR1 is LNHDA and CDR2 is SQIVND (reference sequence). CDR3 region: CASSHPGQGGREQFF. The CDR3 nucleotides are TGTGCCAGTAGTCACCCGGGACAGGGGGGACGTGAGCAGTTCTTC.